These T cell receptor beta chains were read from a single sample in a study of blood T cell repertoires in COVID-19. Some clones are missing from TCRdb's copy, which holds only in-frame ones; the method was immunoSEQ multiplex PCR. The sample gives more than 120,000 clones, around 86% of which show up once; roughly 37% is in the top ten. Sequencing was carried out using peripheral blood. The receptor source for this set is a man between 50 and 59 years old who had recovered from COVID-19. Both conserved end residues are part of each CDR3. The order of the fields is V gene, J gene, clone size, D gene, CDR3 DNA, CDR3 protein. D genes are given only for firm matches. Clone sizes are given selectively: once, few, many, or a class where the clone is expanded.

TRBV11-2	TRBJ2-3	-	-	TGTGCCAGCAGCGGATGGACGGGATTTGGCGTCACAGATACGCAGTATTTT	CASSGWTGFGVTDTQYF
TRBV9	TRBJ2-7	-	-	TGTGCCAGCAGCCCCGACGGACATGGAACGTGGGAGCAGTACTTC	CASSPDGHGTWEQYF
TRBV5-5	TRBJ2-1	-	TRBD2	TGTGCCAGCAGCTTGGGGGCAGGGACTAGGAGAAATGAGCAGTTCTTC	CASSLGAGTRRNEQFF
TRBV6-2/TRBV6-3	TRBJ1-1	-	-	TGTGCCAGCAGTTACTGGGGCAGCTTGAACACTGAAGCTTTCTTT	CASSYWGSLNTEAFF
TRBV6-5	TRBJ1-2	-	-	TGTGCCAGCAGTTCGTCCGGGGGCTACACCTTC	CASSSSGGYTF
TRBV6-2/TRBV6-3	TRBJ2-1	-	TRBD2	TGTGCCAGCAGTTACTCACCGCCTAGCGGGGTTTACAATGAGCAGTTCTTC	CASSYSPPSGVYNEQFF
TRBV9	TRBJ1-6	-	TRBD1	TGTGCCAGCAGCGTAGGGGACAGTTTGAATTCACCCCTCCACTTT	CASSVGDSLNSPLHF
TRBV19	TRBJ1-2	-	-	TGTGCCAGTAATGGCAGGAACTATGGCTACACCTTC	CASNGRNYGYTF
TRBV5-1	TRBJ1-4	few	-	TGCGCCAGCAGTCCCGGCGGGGGGGCAACTAATGAAAAACTGTTTTTT	CASSPGGGATNEKLFF
TRBV18	TRBJ1-5	-	-	TGTGCCAGCTCACGAGTAGACAGTAATCAGCCCCAGCATTTT	CASSRVDSNQPQHF
TRBV7-2	TRBJ1-1	-	-	TGTGCCAGCAGCGCTAGTCGGGCTTTCTTT	CASSASRAFF
TRBV11-2	TRBJ2-2	-	TRBD2	TGTGCCAGCAGCTCCTGGGTAGCGGGGGCCGGGGAGCTGTTTTTT	CASSSWVAGAGELFF
TRBV12-3/TRBV12-4	TRBJ2-3	-	TRBD1	TGTGCCAGCCTGGGACAGATCACAGATACGCAGTATTTT	CASLGQITDTQYF
TRBV4-1	TRBJ2-7	-	TRBD2	TGCGCCAGCAGCCATTACTGGGGGGGGTACTACGAGCAGTACTTC	CASSHYWGGYYEQYF
TRBV11-3	TRBJ2-7	-	-	TGTGCCAGCAGCTTAGATTGGGCCCTATACGAGCAGTACTTC	CASSLDWALYEQYF
TRBV11-2	TRBJ2-7	-	-	TGTGCCAGCAGCTTCGTACAGGGCTCCTACGAGCAGTACTTC	CASSFVQGSYEQYF
TRBV7-8	TRBJ1-3	once	-	TGTGCCAGCAGCTTATCAACGAGGTTCCCCGGAAACACCATATATTTT	CASSLSTRFPGNTIYF
TRBV7-2	TRBJ1-2	-	TRBD1	TGTGCCAGCAGCTTAGTCAGGGGGCGGGATGGCTACACCTTC	CASSLVRGRDGYTF
TRBV5-1	TRBJ2-1	-	-	TGCGCCAGCAGCCGCGACCAGGGGCCCTACAATGAGCAGTTCTTC	CASSRDQGPYNEQFF
TRBV2	TRBJ1-1	-	TRBD1	TGTGCCAGCCAGGACAGGGCAAGTTACACTGAAGCTTTCTTT	CASQDRASYTEAFF
TRBV7-6	TRBJ1-4	once	TRBD1	TGTGCCAGCAGCGCGACAGGGTCCTTGCATGAAAAACTGTTTTTT	CASSATGSLHEKLFF
TRBV30	TRBJ2-7	-	-	TGTGCCTGGAGTGTATTAGGCAGTCCGGTGGTTCGGGACTACGAGCAGTACTTC	CAWSVLGSPVVRDYEQYF
TRBV5-8	TRBJ1-6	many	TRBD1	TGTGCCAGCAGCTCCCAGGGGGCAAGCAATTCACCCCTCCACTTT	CASSSQGASNSPLHF
TRBV5-6	TRBJ1-5	once	-	TGTGCCAGCAGCTTGGGCCTAACGGGACAGCCCCAGCATTTT	CASSLGLTGQPQHF
TRBV29-1	TRBJ2-2	-	TRBD1	TGCAGCGTGAGTAGAGGGACAGCGAACACCGGGGAGCTGTTTTTT	CSVSRGTANTGELFF
TRBV13	TRBJ1-2	-	-	TGTGCCAGCGATGAGAGGGGGACTAACTATGGCTACACCTTC	CASDERGTNYGYTF
TRBV10-3	TRBJ2-1	-	-	TGTGCCATCAGTGTATCGGTAACCTACAATGAGCAGTTCTTC	CAISVSVTYNEQFF
TRBV19	TRBJ1-5	-	-	TGTGCCAGTAGTATTGGGGGGGGCTTCGGTCAGCCCCAGCATTTT	CASSIGGGFGQPQHF
TRBV15	TRBJ2-2	-	-	TGTGCCACCAGCAGAGAACGGGGTGCCGGGGAGCTGTTTTTT	CATSRERGAGELFF
TRBV6-4	TRBJ2-1	-	TRBD2	TGTGCCAGCAGTGAGTCGAATCGGGGGGGTTACAATGAGCAGTTCTTC	CASSESNRGGYNEQFF
TRBV28	TRBJ2-1	-	TRBD2	TGTGCCAGCAGTTCGGGACTAGCGGGGGGTAGCCCCTACAATGAGCAGTTCTTC	CASSSGLAGGSPYNEQFF
TRBV19	TRBJ2-5	-	TRBD2	TGTGCCGGTAGTAAACTAGCGGGGGGGCAAGAGACCCAGTACTTC	CAGSKLAGGQETQYF
TRBV6-5	TRBJ2-5	-	-	TGTGCCAGCAGTTACTCAGGAGAGGCCCAAGAGACCCAGTACTTC	CASSYSGEAQETQYF
TRBV7-2	TRBJ2-1	-	TRBD1	TGTGCCAGCAACTTAGGGACAGGGGGCTTCGATGAGCAGTTCTTC	CASNLGTGGFDEQFF
TRBV7-9	TRBJ2-5	-	TRBD1	TGTGCCAGCAGCGCCCGACAGGGGGCGCTAGCAGAGACCCAGTACTTC	CASSARQGALAETQYF
TRBV3-1/TRBV3-2	TRBJ1-2	-	-	TGTGCCAGCAGCCAATTACAGTCCTATGGCTACACCTTC	CASSQLQSYGYTF
TRBV9	TRBJ2-1	-	-	TGTGCCAGCAGCCCGGGGACTTCGAGCTCCTACAATGAGCAGTTCTTC	CASSPGTSSSYNEQFF
TRBV4-1	TRBJ2-1	-	TRBD2	TGCGCCAGCAGCCAAGTGCCCCCCTCCGGGGGGGATGGCAATGAGCAGTTCTTC	CASSQVPPSGGDGNEQFF
TRBV5-4	TRBJ1-1	few	-	TGTGCCAGCAGCTGGGACACAGGGAACACTGAAGCTTTCTTT	CASSWDTGNTEAFF
TRBV5-1	TRBJ2-3	-	-	TGCGCCAGCAGCTTGGGGACACAGACAGATACGCAGTATTTT	CASSLGTQTDTQYF
TRBV7-2	TRBJ1-4	once	TRBD1	TGTGCCAGCGGAGAAGGGACAGGGACTGAAAAACTGTTTTTT	CASGEGTGTEKLFF
TRBV5-1	TRBJ1-2	-	-	TGCGCCAGCAGCCCCGGGCGGGGGGAGGCACAAGGCTACACCTTC	CASSPGRGEAQGYTF
TRBV9	TRBJ2-2	-	-	TGTGCCAGCAGCCCGAAACCGGTTGGACACCAGAATACGAACACCGGGGAGCTGTTTTTT	CASSPKPVGHQNTNTGELFF
TRBV30	TRBJ1-2	-	-	TGTGCCTGGAGTGGCAGGCCATCTAACTATGGCTACACCTTC	CAWSGRPSNYGYTF
TRBV7-5	TRBJ1-5	-	-	TGTGCCAGAAGCTTAGTCCCTTACAGGGATGGCAATCAGCCCCAGCATTTT	CARSLVPYRDGNQPQHF
TRBV7-9	TRBJ1-2	-	-	TGTGCCAGCAGCTTTGAGGGGGATTACTATGGCTACACCTTC	CASSFEGDYYGYTF
TRBV6-5	TRBJ1-4	-	-	TGTGCCAGCAGTTACACAGACAGAGTTAATGAAAAACTGTTTTTT	CASSYTDRVNEKLFF
TRBV9	TRBJ1-1	-	-	TGTGCCAGCAGCCCAGGGGTCAACACTGAAGCTTTCTTT	CASSPGVNTEAFF
TRBV19	TRBJ1-4	-	-	TGTGCCAGTAGTACCAACAGGGCGCCTAATGAAAAACTGTTTTTT	CASSTNRAPNEKLFF
TRBV29-1	TRBJ1-4	-	-	TGCAGCGTAGCCGGGACTACTAATGAAAAACTGTTTTTT	CSVAGTTNEKLFF
TRBV27	TRBJ1-2	-	TRBD1	TGTGCCAGCAGTTCACAGGGGCTTTCTGGCTACACCTTC	CASSSQGLSGYTF
TRBV7-2	TRBJ1-4	-	TRBD1	TGTGCCAGCAGCTCTACAGGGGCCTCGTCTAATGAAAAACTGTTTTTT	CASSSTGASSNEKLFF
TRBV29-1	TRBJ1-2	-	-	TGCAGCGCCCAGGTGGACTATGGCTACACCTTC	CSAQVDYGYTF